This entry is about one T cell receptor (beta chain). Its target is unknown. These data originate in a study of cytomegalovirus exposure and HLA in healthy donors. Primers: 60 Vbeta forward and 13 Jbeta reverse. Only in-frame clones appear in the TCRdb table, and some are missing; sequencing was by immunoSEQ multiplex PCR. The sample includes just under 80,000 clones. Study results and limitations: Most of the CMV-associated TCR beta chains (in a later analysis) appeared to be HLA-restricted. In an earlier analysis, most TCR beta V segments were productive about 87% or about 30% of the time. The classifier reportedly diagnosed cytomegalovirus status with high sensitivity and specificity. Researchers left out some V segments, among them TRBV6-2 and TRBV6-3, as indistinguishable.

CDR3 length equals 16 residues. CDR1 LNHDA and CDR2 SQIVND come from the germline V gene (reference sequence). V gave up 5 bases and J gave up 1 base, with 17 bases separating them. V usage is TRBV19 and J usage is TRBJ1-1; D possibly corresponds to TRBD1 (5 bases). The sample was PBMCs. The source is a man aged 18 to 29 in good health and CMV-seropositive. The CDR3 bases are TGTGCCAGTAGTCGCCTTCTTGGGCAGGGGAACACTGAAGCTTTCTTT. Its protein product is CASSRLLGQGNTEAFF.